Presented here are 16 T cell receptor beta chains from one specimen sequenced in a study of response to subunit inactivated influenza vaccine. Each CDR3 protein gets one entry after TCRdb re-called the RT-PCR reads with MiXCR. Of about 190,000 distinct CDR3 sequences in the sample, approximately 14% were seen once. The sample was CD8+ T cells sorted from PBMCs, taken less than 6 days after vaccination. All receptors come from a man aged 45-65 years who received an inactivated influenza vaccine.

The gene calls are TRBV6-5 and TRBJ2-3; a possible D gene is TRBD1 (6 bases). Trimming took off 2 bases at V and 2 bases at J, with 17 bases between the two ends. This CDR3 is 17 amino acids long. CDR1 and CDR2 (germline): MNHEY, SVGAGI. The CDR3 nucleotides are TGTGCCAGCAGTTACGACCCTAGGACAGTACCCACAGATACGCAGTATTTT. Amino acid sequence: CASSYDPRTVPTDTQYF.

This clonotype was picked up a small number of times. The chain combines TRBV7-9 with TRBJ2-5, with D uncertain. The germline V and J ends were trimmed by 2 bases and 3 bases, with 7 bases remaining between them. The CDR3 covers 13 residues. Per the germline V gene, CDR1 is SEHNR and CDR2 is FQNEAQ (reference sequence). The chain's CDR3 is CASSLIREETQYF. Here the CDR3 DNA reads TGTGCCAGCAGCTTAATAAGGGAAGAGACCCAGTACTTC.

The rearrangement joins TRBV5-1 to TRBJ2-3; D possibly corresponds to TRBD2 (6 bases). The CDR3 spans 17 residues. V lost 0 bases, J lost 3 bases, and 17 bases lay in between. Germline CDR1 and CDR2: SGHRS and YFSETQ. The CDR3 here is CASSLGGLTGRTDTQYF. The CDR3 bases are TGCGCCAGCAGCTTGGGGGGACTCACAGGACGGACAGATACGCAGTATTTT.

This chain connects TRBV7-2 to TRBJ2-2; weak D call: TRBD2 (6 bases). This CDR3 is built from 17 residues. Deletions cut 0 bases from V and 4 bases from J, with 15 bases between. Germline V gene data show CDR1 as SGHTA and CDR2 as FQGNSA. The CDR3 DNA is TGTGCCAGCAGCTTAGCGAACCCCGGGAGCGGCACCGGGGAGCTGTTTTTT. It is translated as CASSLANPGSGTGELFF.

This chain connects TRBV10-3 to TRBJ2-7; 13 bases agree with TRBD2. The CDR3 is 16 amino acids. V was pared by 6 bases and J by 3 bases, with 8 bases of the junction left unmatched. Per germline, CDR1 ENHRY and CDR2 SYGVKD. CDR3 DNA: TGTGCCATCAGGGGGACTAGCGGGGAGAAACTCTACGAGCAGTACTTC. Translating gives CAIRGTSGEKLYEQYF.

This clonotype has just one count. The V and J genes are TRBV20-1 and TRBJ2-6, with 7 bases that match TRBD1. Germline V gene lookup returns CDR1 DFQATT and CDR2 SNEGSKA (reference sequence). There are 17 residues in the CDR3. V dropped 7 bases and J dropped 3; count of bases not matched to a gene: 15. The CDR3 bases are TGCAGTGTTGAAGTTCCCGTGACAGGGTTTGGGGCCAACGTCCTGACTTTC. This gives the protein CSVEVPVTGFGANVLTF.

This clonotype has at least ten counts. The rearrangement joins TRBV12-3 or TRBV12-4 to TRBJ2-3; 9 bases map to TRBD1. The CDR3 sequence is 15 residues long. Unmatched junction bases numbered 4, after V lost 4 bases and J lost 2 bases. The CDR3 DNA reads as TGTGCCAGCAGTTCGGGACAGGGTATCACAGATACGCAGTATTTT. Translating gives CASSSGQGITDTQYF.

The chain is built from TRBV11-1 and TRBJ2-7; no clear D gene. This CDR3 comprises 13 residues. Trimming shortened V by 5 bases and J by 1 base, and 9 bases separated the two germline ends. Per the germline V gene, CDR1 is SGHAT and CDR2 is FQDESV (reference sequence). The CDR3 loop reads CASSGDGSYEQYF. DNA for the CDR3: TGTGCCAGCAGCGGCGACGGGTCCTACGAGCAGTACTTC.

This clonotype was seen a few times. This rearrangement joins TRBV2 to TRBJ2-1; 10 bases match TRBD2. This CDR3 comprises 14 residues. Germline loops: CDR1 SNHLY, CDR2 FYNNEI. V dropped 6 bases and J dropped 4; count of bases not matched to a gene: 3. This CDR3 is CASRAGGRYNEQFF. In DNA form, the CDR3 reads TGTGCCAGCAGAGCGGGGGGGCGATACAATGAGCAGTTCTTC.

There are a few counts of this clonotype. The J gene is TRBJ1-5, the V gene TRBV28, with 8 positions matching TRBD1. The CDR3 has 14 amino acids. Losses at the gene ends were 6 bases for V and 1 base for J; bases not matched to a gene: 2. Germline values: CDR1 MDHEN, CDR2 SYDVKM. Here the CDR3 DNA reads TGTGCCAGCAGGGGGACAGGAAGCAATCAGCCCCAGCATTTT. This encodes CASRGTGSNQPQHF.

The chain has TRBV6-2 or TRBV6-3 and TRBJ2-5; 9 bases are a match to TRBD2. This CDR3 is 16 amino acids long. J gave up 5 bases and V 2 bases, and 9 bases lay outside the gene matches. Germline V gene lookup returns CDR1 MNHEY and CDR2 SVGEGT. CDR3: CASSYLAGPYYETQYF. The CDR3 nucleotides read TGTGCCAGCAGTTACCTAGCGGGGCCTTACTACGAGACCCAGTACTTC.

The chain links TRBV5-8 to TRBJ1-1; TRBD1 is a possible D gene (5 bases). V dropped 7 bases and J dropped 0 bases, with 16 bases sitting between them. CDR1 and CDR2 (germline): SGHTS, YDEGEE. The CDR3 spans 15 residues. CDR3 sequence (DNA): TGTGCCAGCGCTCCCCAAGACAGTTTGAACACTGAAGCTTTCTTT. Translation gives CASAPQDSLNTEAFF.

This clonotype has at least ten counts. CDR3 coding DNA: TGCAGCGTTGTATTATGGCAGGGCTACGAGCAGTACTTC. This encodes CSVVLWQGYEQYF. This rearrangement joins TRBV29-1 to TRBJ2-7, with TRBD1 as a possible D gene (5 bases). The CDR3 is made up of 13 amino acids. Germline loops: CDR1 SQVTM, CDR2 ANQGSEA. The V gene lost 4 bases and the J gene lost 3 bases, with 13 bases spanning the gap.

This clonotype was counted between two and nine times. The chain employs TRBV6-5 and TRBJ2-7; D call uncertain. Per the germline V gene, CDR1 is MNHEY and CDR2 is SVGAGI. The CDR3 is made up of 14 amino acids. Trimming took 2 bases from V and 0 from J, leaving 8 bases between them. The CDR3 is CASSYGQDSYEQYF. The CDR3 nucleotides read TGTGCCAGCAGTTACGGGCAGGACTCCTACGAGCAGTACTTC.

In its sample, this clonotype was seen many times. This chain joins TRBV15 and TRBJ2-5; 8 bases agree with TRBD1. Trimming cost V 2 bases and J 5 bases; bases outside gene matches: 7. There are 15 residues in the CDR3. Germline CDR1 and CDR2: LNHNV and YYDKDF (reference sequence). CDR3 nucleotides: TGTGCCACCAGCAGAACCAGACAGGGGATTGAGACCCAGTACTTC. This translates into CATSRTRQGIETQYF.

Only a few counts were recorded for this clonotype. The gene calls are TRBV28 and TRBJ2-1; 9 bases map to TRBD2. This CDR3 spans 16 amino acids. With V trimmed by 5 bases and J by 2 bases, 7 bases remained unmatched. Germline CDR1 reads MDHEN; CDR2 reads SYDVKM. The CDR3 region is CASSLRSGSPYNEQFF. DNA of the CDR3: TGTGCCAGCAGTCTCCGTAGCGGGAGTCCCTACAATGAGCAGTTCTTC.